The T cell receptor (beta chain) described here comes from a study of blood T cell repertoires in COVID-19. Looking at the study overall: Spain, Italy and the United States supplied samples that represented acute and convalescent COVID-19. PBMCs, B-cell-depleted T cells, or T cells provided the cDNA or gDNA that made up the material.

As handled by the study authors: Reference gene primer amplification gave estimated nucleated cell counts. Clones were sequenced by immunoSEQ multiplex PCR, and TCRdb holds only the in-frame ones, with some missing. That table is the source of V, J and clone size, and D and trimming were worked out from the DNA. This table has roughly 140,000 clones, 80% to 90% appearing once. The ends were cut back, 7 bases at V and 5 bases at J, with 17 bases in the middle. CDR3 length equals 14 residues. Germline loops: CDR1 LGHDT, CDR2 YNNKEL (reference sequence). The chain carries TRBV3-1 (or the pseudogene TRBV3-2) and TRBJ2-5, with D tentatively TRBD2 (6 bases). The sample consisted of peripheral blood. This TCR was recovered from a woman aged 45-60 years with acute or convalescent COVID-19. The CDR3 here is CASNSGLPGETQYF. The CDR3 bases are TGTGCCAGCAACTCGGGACTCCCAGGGGAGACCCAGTACTTC.